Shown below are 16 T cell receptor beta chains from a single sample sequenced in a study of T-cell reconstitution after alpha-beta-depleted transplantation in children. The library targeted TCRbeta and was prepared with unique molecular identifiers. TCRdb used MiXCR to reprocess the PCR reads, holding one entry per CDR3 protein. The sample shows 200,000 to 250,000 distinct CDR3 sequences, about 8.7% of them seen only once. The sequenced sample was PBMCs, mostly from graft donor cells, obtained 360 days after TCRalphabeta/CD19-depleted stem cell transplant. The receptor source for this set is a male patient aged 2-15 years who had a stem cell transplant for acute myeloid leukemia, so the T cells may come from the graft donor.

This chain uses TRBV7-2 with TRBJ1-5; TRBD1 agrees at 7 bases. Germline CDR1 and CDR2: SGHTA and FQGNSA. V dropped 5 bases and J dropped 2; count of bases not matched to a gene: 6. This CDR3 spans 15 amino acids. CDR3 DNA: TGTGCCAGCAGCACTTACGACAGGGGCAATCAGCCCCAGCATTTT. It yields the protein CASSTYDRGNQPQHF.

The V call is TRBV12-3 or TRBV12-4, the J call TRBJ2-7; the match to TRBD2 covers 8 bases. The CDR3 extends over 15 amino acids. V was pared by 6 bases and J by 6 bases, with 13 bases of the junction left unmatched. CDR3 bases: TGTGCCAGCAGCCCCCGGGGGGGCCCGCTCTCCGAGCAGTACGTC. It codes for CASSPRGGPLSEQYV.

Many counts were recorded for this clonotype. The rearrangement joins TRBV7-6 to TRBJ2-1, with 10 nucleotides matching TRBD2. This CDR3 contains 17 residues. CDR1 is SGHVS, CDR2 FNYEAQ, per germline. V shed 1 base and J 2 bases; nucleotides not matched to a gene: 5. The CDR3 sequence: CASSLVVTSGAYNEQFF. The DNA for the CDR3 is TGTGCCAGCAGCTTAGTCGTAACTAGCGGGGCCTACAATGAGCAGTTCTTC. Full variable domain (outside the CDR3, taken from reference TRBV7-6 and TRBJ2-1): GAGVSQSPRYKVTKRGQDVALRCDPISGHVSLYWYRQALGQGPEFLTYFNYEAQQDKSGLPNDRFSAERPEGSISTLTIQRTEQRDSAMYRCASSLVVTSGAYNEQFFGPGTRLTVL.

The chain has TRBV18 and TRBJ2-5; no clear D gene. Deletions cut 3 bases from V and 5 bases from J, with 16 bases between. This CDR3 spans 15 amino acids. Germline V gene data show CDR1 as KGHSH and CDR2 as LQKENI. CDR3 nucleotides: TGTGCCAGCTCACCGGCCCTTACGCGAGCGGAGACCCAGTACTTC. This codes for CASSPALTRAETQYF. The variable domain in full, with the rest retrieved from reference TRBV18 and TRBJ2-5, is NAGVMQNPRHLVRRRGQEARLRCSPMKGHSHVYWYRQLPEEGLKFMVYLQKENIIDESGMPKERFSAEFPKEGPSILRIQQVVRGDSAAYFCASSPALTRAETQYFGPGTRLLVL.

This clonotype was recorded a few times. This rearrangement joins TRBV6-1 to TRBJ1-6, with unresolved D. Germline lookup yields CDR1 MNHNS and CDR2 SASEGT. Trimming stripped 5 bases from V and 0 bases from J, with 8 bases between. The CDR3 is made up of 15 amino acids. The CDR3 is CASSPESSYNSPLHF. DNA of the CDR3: TGTGCCAGCAGTCCGGAGAGCTCCTATAATTCACCCCTCCACTTT.

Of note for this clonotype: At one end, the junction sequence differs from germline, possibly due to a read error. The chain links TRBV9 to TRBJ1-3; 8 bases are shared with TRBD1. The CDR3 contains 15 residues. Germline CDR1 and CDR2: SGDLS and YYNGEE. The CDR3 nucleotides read TGTGCCAGCAGCGTGGACAGGGCACCTGGAAACACTATATATTTT. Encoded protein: CASSVDRAPGNTIYF.

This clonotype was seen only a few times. The CDR3 sequence is CASSISGGSSYEQYV. CDR3 DNA sequence: TGTGCCAGCAGCATCAGCGGGGGGTCATCCTACGAGCAGTACGTC. The rearrangement joins TRBV7-2 to TRBJ2-7; 9 bases agree with TRBD2. The CDR3 extends over 15 amino acids. V shed 5 bases, J shed 1 base, and the junction held 6 bases outside the gene matches. Germline values: CDR1 SGHTA, CDR2 FQGNSA.

CDR3 DNA sequence: TGCAGTGCTAGAGATCCAGGGAGGGCTGGGGCCAACGTCCTGACTTTC. Translation: CSARDPGRAGANVLTF. The chain recombines TRBV20-1 with TRBJ2-6; TRBD2 aligns across 7 bases. CDR1 is DFQATT and CDR2 is SNEGSKA in the germline V gene (reference sequence). CDR3 length: 16 residues. After removal of 0 bases from V and 2 bases from J, the junction contained 4 bases not matched to a gene.

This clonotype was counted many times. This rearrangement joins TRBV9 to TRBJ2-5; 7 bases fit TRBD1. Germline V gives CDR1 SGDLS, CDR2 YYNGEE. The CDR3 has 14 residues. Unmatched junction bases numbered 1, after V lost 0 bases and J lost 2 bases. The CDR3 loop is CASSVEGQQETQYF. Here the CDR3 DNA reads TGTGCCAGCAGCGTAGAGGGACAGCAAGAGACCCAGTACTTC.

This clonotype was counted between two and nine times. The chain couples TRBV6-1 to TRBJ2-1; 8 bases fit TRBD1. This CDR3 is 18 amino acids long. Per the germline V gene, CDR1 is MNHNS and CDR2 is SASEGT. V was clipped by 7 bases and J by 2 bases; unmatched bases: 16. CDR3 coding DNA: TGTGCCAGCAACGAATGGGGGACCGGGACAGGAACCTACAATGAGCAGTTCTTC. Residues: CASNEWGTGTGTYNEQFF.

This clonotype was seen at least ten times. The CDR3 bases are TGTGCCAGCAGCTTCCGACAGGGAAACTCTGAAGCTTTCTTT. It specifies CASSFRQGNSEAFF. The chain carries TRBV7-6 and TRBJ1-1; 7 nucleotides match TRBD1. The CDR3 is 14 residues long. Germline CDR1 SGHVS, CDR2 FNYEAQ. Trimming cost V 3 bases and J 6 bases; bases outside gene matches: 7.

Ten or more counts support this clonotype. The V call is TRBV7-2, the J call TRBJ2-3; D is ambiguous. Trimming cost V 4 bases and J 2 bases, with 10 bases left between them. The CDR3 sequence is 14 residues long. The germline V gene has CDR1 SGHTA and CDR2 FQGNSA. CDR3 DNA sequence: TGTGCCAGCAGCTCTGTTAGGCACACAGATACGCAGTATTTT. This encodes CASSSVRHTDTQYF.

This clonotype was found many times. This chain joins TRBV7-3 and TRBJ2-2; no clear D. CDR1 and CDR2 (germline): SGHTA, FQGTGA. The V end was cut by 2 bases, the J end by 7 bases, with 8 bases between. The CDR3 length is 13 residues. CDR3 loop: CASSLESHGELFF. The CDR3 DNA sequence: TGTGCCAGCAGCTTAGAATCCCACGGGGAGCTGTTTTTT.

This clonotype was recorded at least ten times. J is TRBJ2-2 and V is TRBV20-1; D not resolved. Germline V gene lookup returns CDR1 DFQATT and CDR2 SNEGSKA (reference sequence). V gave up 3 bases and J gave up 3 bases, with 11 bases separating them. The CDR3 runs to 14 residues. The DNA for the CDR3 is TGCAGTGCTAGGGACGTGAGCTACACCGGGGAGCTGTTTTTT. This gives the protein CSARDVSYTGELFF.

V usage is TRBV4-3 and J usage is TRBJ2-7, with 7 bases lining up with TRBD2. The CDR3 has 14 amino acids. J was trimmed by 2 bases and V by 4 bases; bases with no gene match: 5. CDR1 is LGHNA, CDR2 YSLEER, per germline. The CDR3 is CASSLTSPPYEQYF. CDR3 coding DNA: TGCGCCAGCAGCCTGACTAGCCCGCCCTACGAGCAGTACTTC.

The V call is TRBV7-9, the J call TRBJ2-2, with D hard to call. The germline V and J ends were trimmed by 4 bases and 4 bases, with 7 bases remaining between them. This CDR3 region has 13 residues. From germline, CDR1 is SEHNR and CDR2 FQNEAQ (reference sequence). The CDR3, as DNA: TGTGCCAGCAGCTCAAGCACCACCGGGGAGCTGTTTTTT. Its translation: CASSSSTTGELFF.